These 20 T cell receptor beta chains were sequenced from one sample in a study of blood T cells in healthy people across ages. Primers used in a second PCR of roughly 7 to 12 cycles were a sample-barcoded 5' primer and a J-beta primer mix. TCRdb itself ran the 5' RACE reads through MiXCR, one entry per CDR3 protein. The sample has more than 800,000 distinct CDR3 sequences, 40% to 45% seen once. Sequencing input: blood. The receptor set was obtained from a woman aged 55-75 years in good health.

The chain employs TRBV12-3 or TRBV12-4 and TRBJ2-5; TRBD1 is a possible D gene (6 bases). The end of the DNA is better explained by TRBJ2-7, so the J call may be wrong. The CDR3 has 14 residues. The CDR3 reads CASSQGQVWYEQYF. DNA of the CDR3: TGTGCCAGCAGCCAGGGGCAAGTGTGGTACGAGCAGTACTTC.

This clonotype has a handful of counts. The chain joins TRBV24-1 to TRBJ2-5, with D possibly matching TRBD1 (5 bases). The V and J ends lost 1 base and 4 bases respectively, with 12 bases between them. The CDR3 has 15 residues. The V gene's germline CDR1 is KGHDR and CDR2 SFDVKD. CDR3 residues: CATSDFRQGRETQYF. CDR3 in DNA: TGTGCCACCAGTGATTTTAGGCAGGGCAGAGAGACCCAGTACTTC.

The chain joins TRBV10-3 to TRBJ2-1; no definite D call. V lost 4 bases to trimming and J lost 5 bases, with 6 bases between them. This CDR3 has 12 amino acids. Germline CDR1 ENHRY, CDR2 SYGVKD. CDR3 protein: CAISAWNNEQFF. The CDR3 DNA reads TGTGCCATCAGTGCTTGGAACAATGAGCAGTTCTTC.

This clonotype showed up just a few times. The CDR3 bases are TGCAGCGTAAAAATACAGGGGGCTGGCTACAATGAGCAGTTCTTC. This sequence encodes CSVKIQGAGYNEQFF. The rearrangement uses TRBV29-1 and TRBJ2-1; 9 nucleotides match TRBD1. The CDR3 has 15 residues. J lost 3 bases, V lost 6 bases, and 9 bases had no gene match. Germline values: CDR1 SQVTM, CDR2 ANQGSEA.

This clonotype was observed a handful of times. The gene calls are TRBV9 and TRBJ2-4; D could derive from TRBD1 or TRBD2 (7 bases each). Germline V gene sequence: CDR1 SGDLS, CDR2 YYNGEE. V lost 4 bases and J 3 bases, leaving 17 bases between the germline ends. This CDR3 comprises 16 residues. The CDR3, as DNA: TGTGCCAGCAGCCCCAGGGGGGGGACTGTCAAAAACATTCAGTACTTC. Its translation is CASSPRGGTVKNIQYF.

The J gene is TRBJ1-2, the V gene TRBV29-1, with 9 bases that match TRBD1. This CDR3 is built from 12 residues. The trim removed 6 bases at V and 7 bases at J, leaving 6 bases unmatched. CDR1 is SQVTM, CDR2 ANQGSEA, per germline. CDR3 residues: CSVHTGGGGYTF. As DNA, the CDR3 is TGCAGCGTGCATACAGGGGGCGGTGGCTACACCTTC.

The CDR3 is CASSQDLGLARRTDTQYF. In DNA, the CDR3 is TGTGCCAGCAGCCAAGATTTGGGACTAGCGAGGAGGACAGATACGCAGTATTTT. V and J are TRBV14 and TRBJ2-3; 10 nucleotides agree with TRBD2. CDR1 is SGHDN, CDR2 FVKESK, per germline. CDR3 length: 18 residues. V trimming: 0 bases; J trimming: 3 bases; junction bases outside the gene matches: 9.

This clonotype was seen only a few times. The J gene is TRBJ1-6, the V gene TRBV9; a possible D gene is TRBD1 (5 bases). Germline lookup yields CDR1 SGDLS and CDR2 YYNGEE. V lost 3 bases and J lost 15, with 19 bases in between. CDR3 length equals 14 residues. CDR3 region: CASSATWDGSLLHF. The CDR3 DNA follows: TGTGCCAGCAGCGCGACCTGGGACGGTAGTCTCCTCCACTTT.

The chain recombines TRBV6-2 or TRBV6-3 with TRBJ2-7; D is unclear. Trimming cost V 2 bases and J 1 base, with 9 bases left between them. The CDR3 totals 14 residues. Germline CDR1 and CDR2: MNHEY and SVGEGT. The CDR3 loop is CASSYAGMSYEQYF. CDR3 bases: TGTGCCAGCAGTTACGCTGGGATGTCCTACGAGCAGTACTTC.

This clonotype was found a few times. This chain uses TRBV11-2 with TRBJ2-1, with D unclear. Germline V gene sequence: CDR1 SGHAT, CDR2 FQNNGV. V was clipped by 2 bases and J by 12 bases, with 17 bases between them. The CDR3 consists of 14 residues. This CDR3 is CASSLSGTLMGQFF. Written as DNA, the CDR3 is TGTGCCAGCAGCTTAAGTGGAACCCTAATGGGGCAGTTCTTC. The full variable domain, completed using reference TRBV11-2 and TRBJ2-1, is EAGVAQSPRYKIIEKRQSVAFWCNPISGHATLYWYQQILGQGPKLLIQFQNNGVVDDSQLPKDRFSAERLKGVDSTLKIQPAKLEDSAVYLCASSLSGTLMGQFFGPGTRLTVL.

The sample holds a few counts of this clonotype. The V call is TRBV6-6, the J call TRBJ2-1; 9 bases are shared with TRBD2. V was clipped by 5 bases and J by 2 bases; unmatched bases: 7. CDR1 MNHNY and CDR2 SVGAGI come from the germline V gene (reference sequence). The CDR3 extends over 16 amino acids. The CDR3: CASSTGREGPYNEQFF. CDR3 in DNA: TGTGCCAGCAGTACTGGGCGGGAGGGTCCCTACAATGAGCAGTTCTTC.

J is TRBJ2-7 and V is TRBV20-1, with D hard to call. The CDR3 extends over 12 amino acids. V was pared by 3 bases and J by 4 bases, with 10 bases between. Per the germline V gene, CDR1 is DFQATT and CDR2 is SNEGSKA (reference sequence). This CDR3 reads CSASTRRYEQYF. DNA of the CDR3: TGCAGTGCTAGTACCCGTCGGTACGAGCAGTACTTC.

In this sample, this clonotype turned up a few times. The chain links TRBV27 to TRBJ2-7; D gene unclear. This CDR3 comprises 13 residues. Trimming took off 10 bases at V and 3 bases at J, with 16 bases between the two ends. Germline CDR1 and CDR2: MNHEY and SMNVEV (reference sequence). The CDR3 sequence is CATKSSNGYEQYF. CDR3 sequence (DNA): TGTGCCACCAAGAGTAGTAATGGCTACGAGCAGTACTTC.

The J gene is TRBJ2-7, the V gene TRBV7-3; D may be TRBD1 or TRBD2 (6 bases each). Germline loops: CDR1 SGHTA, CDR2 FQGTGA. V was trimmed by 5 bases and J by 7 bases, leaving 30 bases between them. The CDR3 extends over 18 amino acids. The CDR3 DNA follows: TGTGCCAGCAGCCCACAGGGACTGGGCCCTGAAGCCTACAATGAGCAGTACTTC. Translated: CASSPQGLGPEAYNEQYF.

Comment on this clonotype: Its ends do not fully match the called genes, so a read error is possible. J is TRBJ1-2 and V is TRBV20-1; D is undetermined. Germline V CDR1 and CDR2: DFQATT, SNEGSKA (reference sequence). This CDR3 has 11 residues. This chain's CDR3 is CSAKFNCGYTF. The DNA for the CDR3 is TGCAGTGCAAAGTTTAACTGTGGCTACACCTTC.

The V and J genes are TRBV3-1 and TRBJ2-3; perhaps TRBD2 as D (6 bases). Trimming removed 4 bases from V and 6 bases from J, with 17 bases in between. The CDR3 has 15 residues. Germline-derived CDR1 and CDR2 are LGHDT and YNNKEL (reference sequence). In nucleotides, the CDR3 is TGTGCCAGCAGCCGAGATCTGGGAGGTTGGGATACGCAGTATTTT. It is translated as CASSRDLGGWDTQYF.

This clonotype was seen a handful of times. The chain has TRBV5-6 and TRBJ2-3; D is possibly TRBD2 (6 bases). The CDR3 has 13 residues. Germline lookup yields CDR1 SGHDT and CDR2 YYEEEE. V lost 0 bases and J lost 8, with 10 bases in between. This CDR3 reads CASSLGEASTQYF. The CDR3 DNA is TGTGCCAGCAGCTTGGGGGAGGCCAGTACGCAGTATTTT.

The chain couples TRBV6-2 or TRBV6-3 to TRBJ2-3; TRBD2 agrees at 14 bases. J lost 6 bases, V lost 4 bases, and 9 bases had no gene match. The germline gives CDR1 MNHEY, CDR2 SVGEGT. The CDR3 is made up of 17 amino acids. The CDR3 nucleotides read TGTGCCAGCAGTTGGGAGAGGGGACTAGCGGGAGCCGATACGCAGTATTTT. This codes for CASSWERGLAGADTQYF.

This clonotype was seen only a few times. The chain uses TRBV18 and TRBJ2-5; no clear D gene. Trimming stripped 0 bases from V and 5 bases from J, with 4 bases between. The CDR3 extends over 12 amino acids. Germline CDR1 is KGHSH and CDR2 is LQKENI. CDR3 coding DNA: TGTGCCAGCTCACCACCGTCGGAGACCCAGTACTTC. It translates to CASSPPSETQYF.

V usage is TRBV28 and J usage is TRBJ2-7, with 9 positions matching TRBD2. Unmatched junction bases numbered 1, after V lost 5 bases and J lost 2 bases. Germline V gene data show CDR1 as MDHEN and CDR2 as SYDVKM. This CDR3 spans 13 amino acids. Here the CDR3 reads CASSGTSPYEQYF. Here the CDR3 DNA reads TGTGCCAGCAGTGGGACTAGCCCCTACGAGCAGTACTTC.